The sequence of this TCR beta chain was determined in a study of regulatory T cells in long-lasting Graves disease. About this clonotype: Its specificity is not known.

Findings of the study overall: TRBV28, TRBJ1-2 and TRBJ2-5 were favored in persistent disease. Researchers reported studying only peripheral blood, not thyroid tissue.

CDR1 LNHDA and CDR2 SQIVND come from the germline V gene (reference sequence). This CDR3 is 14 amino acids long. V was clipped by 2 bases and J by 5 bases, with 12 bases between them. Arm-PCR with iRepertoire HTBI primers amplified the CDR3 regions for these TCR beta libraries. Per the study methods: Around 59 TRBV and 11 to 15 TRBJ segments were identified across samples. TCRdb re-derived calls from the multiplex PCR reads in MiXCR, one entry per CDR3 protein. TCRdb assigned the V and J calls; the authors' analysis was not used. The table shows around 320,000 distinct CDR3 sequences, with 16% occurring only once. Specified time point: newly diagnosed GD, antithyroid drugs for less than 3 months. The authors made the TCR library using RNA they extracted from PBMCs. Separately, the same data were catalogued under a study of T cells in Graves' hyperthyroidism and ophthalmopathy. That publication notes: Criteria for exclusion of patients were uncontrolled infection, other autoimmune disease, pregnancy or lactation.

The chain recombines TRBV19 with TRBJ2-5; D ambiguous. Material: peripheral blood mononuclear cells (PBMCs), obtained at new diagnosis, from a patient treated with antithyroid drugs. The clonotype comes from a man in his forties or fifties with Graves disease. The CDR3 region has the DNA TGTGCCAGTAGTATAAGTCAGGCACACGAGACCCAGTACTTC. The encoded protein is CASSISQAHETQYF.